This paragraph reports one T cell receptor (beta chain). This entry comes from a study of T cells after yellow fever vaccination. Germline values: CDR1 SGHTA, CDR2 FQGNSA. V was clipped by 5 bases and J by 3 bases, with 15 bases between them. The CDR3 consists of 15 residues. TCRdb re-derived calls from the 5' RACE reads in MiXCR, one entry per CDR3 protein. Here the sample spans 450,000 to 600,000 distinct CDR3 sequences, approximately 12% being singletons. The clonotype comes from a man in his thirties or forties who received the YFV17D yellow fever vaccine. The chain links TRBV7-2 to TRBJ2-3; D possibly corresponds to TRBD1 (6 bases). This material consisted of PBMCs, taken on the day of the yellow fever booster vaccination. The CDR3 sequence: CASSITGLETDTQYF. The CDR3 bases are TGTGCCAGCAGCATAACAGGGTTAGAAACAGATACGCAGTATTTT.